This T cell receptor beta chain was recorded in a study of blood T cell repertoires in COVID-19. Across the whole study: COVID-19 samples collected from the United States, Italy and Spain covered acute and convalescent phases. PBMCs, B-cell-depleted T cells, or T cells were the source of the cDNA or gDNA that made up the material.

As originally analysed: Reference gene primer amplification gave estimated nucleated cell counts. Measured with immunoSEQ multiplex PCR; TCRdb has only the in-frame clones, and not every one. D and trimming come from the DNA, and the V and J calls and clone size come from that table. The sample shows some 100,000 clones, less than 90% of them seen only once. Germline CDR1 and CDR2: LNHDA and SQIVND (reference sequence). The CDR3 extends over 16 amino acids. Trimming took 4 bases from V and 0 from J, leaving 13 bases between them. The sequencing input was peripheral blood. This chain joins TRBV19 and TRBJ1-5, with unresolved D. The origin of this receptor is a woman aged 60 to 75 with acute or convalescent COVID-19. CDR3 protein: CASSNTALYSNQPQHF. The CDR3 coding sequence is TGTGCCAGTAGTAATACTGCGTTATATAGCAATCAGCCCCAGCATTTT.